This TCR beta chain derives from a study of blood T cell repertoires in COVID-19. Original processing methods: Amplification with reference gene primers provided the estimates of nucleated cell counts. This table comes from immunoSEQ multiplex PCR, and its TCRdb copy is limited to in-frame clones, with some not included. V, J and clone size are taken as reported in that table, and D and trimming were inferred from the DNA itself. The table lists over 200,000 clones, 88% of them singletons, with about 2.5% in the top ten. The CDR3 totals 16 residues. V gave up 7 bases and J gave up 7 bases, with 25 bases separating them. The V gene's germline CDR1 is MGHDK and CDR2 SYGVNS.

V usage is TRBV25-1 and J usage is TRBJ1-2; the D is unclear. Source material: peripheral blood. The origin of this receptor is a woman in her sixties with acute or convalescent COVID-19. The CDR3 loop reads CASTRGRVGSSGGYTF. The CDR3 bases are TGTGCCAGCACCAGAGGGCGGGTCGGGAGTTCAGGTGGCTACACCTTC.